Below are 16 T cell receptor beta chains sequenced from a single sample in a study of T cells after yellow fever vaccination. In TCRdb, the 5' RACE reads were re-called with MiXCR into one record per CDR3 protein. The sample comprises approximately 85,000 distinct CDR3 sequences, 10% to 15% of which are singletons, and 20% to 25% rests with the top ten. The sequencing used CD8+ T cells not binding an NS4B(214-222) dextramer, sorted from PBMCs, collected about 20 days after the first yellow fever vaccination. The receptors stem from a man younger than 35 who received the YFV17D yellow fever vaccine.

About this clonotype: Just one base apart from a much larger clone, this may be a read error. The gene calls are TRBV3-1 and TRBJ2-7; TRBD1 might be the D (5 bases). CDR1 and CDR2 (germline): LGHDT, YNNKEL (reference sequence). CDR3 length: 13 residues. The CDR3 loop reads CACSQGVGYEQYF. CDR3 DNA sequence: TGTGCCTGCAGCCAAGGGGTGGGGTACGAGCAGTACTTC.

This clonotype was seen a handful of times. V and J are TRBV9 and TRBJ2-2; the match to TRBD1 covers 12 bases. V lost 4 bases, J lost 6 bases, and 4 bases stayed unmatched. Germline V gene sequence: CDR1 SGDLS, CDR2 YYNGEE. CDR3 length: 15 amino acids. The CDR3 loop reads CASSSRDRGPGELFF. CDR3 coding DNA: TGTGCCAGCAGCTCCCGGGACAGGGGGCCCGGGGAGCTGTTTTTT. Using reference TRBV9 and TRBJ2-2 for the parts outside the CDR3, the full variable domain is DSGVTQTPKHLITATGQRVTLRCSPRSGDLSVYWYQQSLDQGLQFLIQYYNGEERAKGNILERFSAQQFPDLHSELNLSSLELGDSALYFCASSSRDRGPGELFFGEGSRLTVL.

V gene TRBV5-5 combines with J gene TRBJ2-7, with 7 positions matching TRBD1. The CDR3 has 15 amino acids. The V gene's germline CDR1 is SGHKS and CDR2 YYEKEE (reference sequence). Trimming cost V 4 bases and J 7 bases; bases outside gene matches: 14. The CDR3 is CASSRGDSSPWEQYF. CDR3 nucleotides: TGTGCCAGCAGCCGTGGGGACAGCTCCCCATGGGAGCAGTACTTC.

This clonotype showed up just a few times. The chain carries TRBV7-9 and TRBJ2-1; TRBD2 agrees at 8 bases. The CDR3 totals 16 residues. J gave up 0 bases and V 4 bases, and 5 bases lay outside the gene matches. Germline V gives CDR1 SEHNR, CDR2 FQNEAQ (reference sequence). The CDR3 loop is CASSSERGSSYNEQFF. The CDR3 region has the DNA TGTGCCAGCAGCTCCGAGCGGGGGAGCTCCTACAATGAGCAGTTCTTC.

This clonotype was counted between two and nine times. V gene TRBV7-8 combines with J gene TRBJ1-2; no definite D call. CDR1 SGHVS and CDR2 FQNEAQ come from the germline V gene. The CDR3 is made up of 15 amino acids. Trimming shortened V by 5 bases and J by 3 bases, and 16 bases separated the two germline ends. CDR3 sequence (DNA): TGTGCCAGCAGCCCCCCTGTTGAGGGTCACTATGGCTACACCTTC. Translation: CASSPPVEGHYGYTF.

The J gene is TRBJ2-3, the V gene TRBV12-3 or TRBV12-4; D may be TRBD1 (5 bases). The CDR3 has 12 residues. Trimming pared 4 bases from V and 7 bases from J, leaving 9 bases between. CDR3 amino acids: CASSYRQYTQYF. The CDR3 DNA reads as TGTGCCAGCAGTTATAGACAGTATACGCAGTATTTT.

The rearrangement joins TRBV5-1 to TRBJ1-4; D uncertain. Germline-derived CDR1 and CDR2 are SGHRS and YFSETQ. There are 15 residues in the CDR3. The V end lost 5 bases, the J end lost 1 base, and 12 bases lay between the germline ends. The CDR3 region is CASSRWGQTNEKLFF. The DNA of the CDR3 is TGCGCCAGCAGTAGGTGGGGTCAAACTAATGAAAAACTGTTTTTT. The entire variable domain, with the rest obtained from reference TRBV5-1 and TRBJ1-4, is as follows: KAGVTQTPRYLIKTRGQQVTLSCSPISGHRSVSWYQQTPGQGLQFLFEYFSETQRNKGNFPGRFSGRQFSNSRSEMNVSTLELGDSALYLCASSRWGQTNEKLFFGSGTQLSVL.

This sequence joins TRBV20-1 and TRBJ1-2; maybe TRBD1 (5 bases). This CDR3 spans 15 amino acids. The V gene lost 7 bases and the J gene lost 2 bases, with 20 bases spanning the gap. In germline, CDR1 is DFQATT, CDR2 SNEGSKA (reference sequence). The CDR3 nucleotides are TGCAGTGAAATGCCTCCGGGACTGGGGAACTATGGCTACACCTTC. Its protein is CSEMPPGLGNYGYTF.

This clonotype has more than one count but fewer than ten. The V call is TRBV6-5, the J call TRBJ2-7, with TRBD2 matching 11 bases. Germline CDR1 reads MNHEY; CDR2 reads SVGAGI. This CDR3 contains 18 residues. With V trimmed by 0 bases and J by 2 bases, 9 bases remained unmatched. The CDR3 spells CASSYSASGGSFPYEQYV. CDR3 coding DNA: TGTGCCAGCAGTTACTCGGCTAGCGGGGGGTCATTCCCCTACGAGCAGTACGTC.

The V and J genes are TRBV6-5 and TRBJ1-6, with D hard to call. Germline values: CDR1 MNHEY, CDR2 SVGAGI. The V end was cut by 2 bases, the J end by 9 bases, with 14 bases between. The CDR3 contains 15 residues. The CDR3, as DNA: TGTGCCAGCAGTTACGGAGAAGGATCGGGTTCACCCCTCCACTTT. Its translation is CASSYGEGSGSPLHF.

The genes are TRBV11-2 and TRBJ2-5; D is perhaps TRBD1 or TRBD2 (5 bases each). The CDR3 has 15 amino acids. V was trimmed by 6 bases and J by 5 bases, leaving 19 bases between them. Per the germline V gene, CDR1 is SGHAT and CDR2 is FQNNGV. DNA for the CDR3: TGTGCCAGCAGGACCCTCAACCGGTGGGGGGAGACCCAGTACTTC. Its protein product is CASRTLNRWGETQYF.

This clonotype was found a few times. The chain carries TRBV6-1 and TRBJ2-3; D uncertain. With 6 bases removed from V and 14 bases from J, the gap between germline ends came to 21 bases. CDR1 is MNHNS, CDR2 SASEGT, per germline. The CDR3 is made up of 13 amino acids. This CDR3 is CASSNGGIGPVYF. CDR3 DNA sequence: TGTGCCAGCAGCAACGGTGGGATAGGGCCGGTGTATTTT.

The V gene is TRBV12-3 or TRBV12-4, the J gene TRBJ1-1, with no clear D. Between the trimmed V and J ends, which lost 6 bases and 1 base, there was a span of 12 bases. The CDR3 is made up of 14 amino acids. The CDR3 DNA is TGTGCCAGCAGCCGGACGTTGGAGAACACTGAAGCTTTCTTT. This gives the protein CASSRTLENTEAFF.

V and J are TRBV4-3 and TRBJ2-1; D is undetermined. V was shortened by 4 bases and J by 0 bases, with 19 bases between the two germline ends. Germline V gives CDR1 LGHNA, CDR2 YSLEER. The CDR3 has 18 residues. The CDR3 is CASSPRIGPSSSYNEQFF. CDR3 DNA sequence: TGCGCCAGCAGCCCGAGAATAGGACCCTCCAGCTCCTACAATGAGCAGTTCTTC.

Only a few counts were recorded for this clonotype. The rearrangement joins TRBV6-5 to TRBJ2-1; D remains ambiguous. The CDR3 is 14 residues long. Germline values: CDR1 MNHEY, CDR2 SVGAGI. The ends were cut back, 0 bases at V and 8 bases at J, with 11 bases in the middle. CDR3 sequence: CASSYSGPRHEQFF. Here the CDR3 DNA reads TGTGCCAGCAGTTACTCCGGACCCCGGCATGAGCAGTTCTTC.

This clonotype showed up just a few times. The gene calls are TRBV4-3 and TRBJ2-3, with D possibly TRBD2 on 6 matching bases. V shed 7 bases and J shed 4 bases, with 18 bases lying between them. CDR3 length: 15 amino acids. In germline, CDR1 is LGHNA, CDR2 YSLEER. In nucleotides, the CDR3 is TGCGCCAGCACCATTAGGTGGGGGGAACCAGATACGCAGTATTTT. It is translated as CASTIRWGEPDTQYF.